The 23 T cell receptor beta chains below all came from one sample that was sequenced in a study of CD8 T cells in ankylosing spondylitis. Study outcomes and limitations: Roughly 8 highly homologous variants formed a TCR beta motif that appeared characteristic of ankylosing spondylitis blood.

The antigens for these receptors are not known. TCRdb reprocessed the 5' RACE reads with MiXCR, giving one entry per CDR3 protein. The repertoire holds hundreds of thousands of distinct CDR3 sequences, with roughly 26% as singletons. Sequencing input: blood, either unsorted or a sorted T cell fraction (not recorded which). The source of these receptors is a male donor with ankylosing spondylitis.

J is TRBJ1-1 and V is TRBV2; 10 bases are a match to TRBD1. CDR3 size: 14 residues. Germline CDR1 and CDR2: SNHLY and FYNNEI. The V gene end was trimmed by 6 bases and the J gene end by 4 bases; junction bases not matched to a gene: 5. The CDR3 is CASSKWTGGTEAFF. As DNA, the CDR3 is TGTGCCAGCAGCAAGTGGACAGGGGGCACTGAAGCTTTCTTT.

V gene TRBV10-3 combines with J gene TRBJ1-5; D not certain. The V and J ends lost 11 bases and 2 bases respectively, with 16 bases between them. Per the germline V gene, CDR1 is ENHRY and CDR2 is SYGVKD. The CDR3 length is 14 residues. CDR3 region: CASLAERGNQPQHF. The CDR3 coding sequence is TGTGCCTCCCTGGCGGAACGGGGCAATCAGCCCCAGCATTTT.

The V call is TRBV10-3, the J call TRBJ1-5; D unclear. Germline assignment: CDR1 ENHRY and CDR2 SYGVKD. V was trimmed by 3 bases and J by 7 bases, leaving 10 bases between them. CDR3 length: 13 residues. CDR3 nucleotide sequence: TGTGCCATCAGTGATGGGGTCGGGCAGCCCCAGCATTTT. Translation gives CAISDGVGQPQHF.

This clonotype came up a few times. The chain joins TRBV11-2 to TRBJ2-1, with 12 bases matching TRBD2. Germline V lookup: CDR1 SGHAT, CDR2 FQNNGV. The V gene end was trimmed by 5 bases and the J gene end by 10 bases; junction bases not matched to a gene: 15. The CDR3 sequence is 17 residues long. The CDR3 reads CASSPLGPGLAGEEQFF. In DNA, the CDR3 is TGTGCCAGCAGCCCCCTTGGCCCGGGACTAGCGGGCGAAGAGCAGTTCTTC.

This chain joins TRBV30 and TRBJ1-3; D is unclear. Trimming left V 3 bases short and J 4 bases short, with 10 bases between. The length of the CDR3 is 13 residues. The germline V gene has CDR1 GTSNPN and CDR2 SVGIG (reference sequence). For the CDR3, the DNA is TGTGCCTGGAGCTTTACCCTAGGAAACACCATATATTTT. This gives the protein CAWSFTLGNTIYF.

In its sample, this clonotype was seen a few times. The gene calls are TRBV7-2 and TRBJ2-1; D uncertain. Germline V gene data show CDR1 as SGHTA and CDR2 as FQGNSA. The CDR3 spans 14 residues. Trimming cost V 4 bases and J 6 bases, with 13 bases left between them. DNA for the CDR3: TGTGCCAGCAGCTCAATCGGCCTTGCCAATGAGCAGTTCTTC. This codes for CASSSIGLANEQFF. The whole variable domain, filled in from reference TRBV7-2 and TRBJ2-1, reads GAGVSQSPSNKVTEKGKDVELRCDPISGHTALYWYRQSLGQGLEFLIYFQGNSAPDKSGLPSDRFSAERTGGSVSTLTIQRTQQEDSAVYLCASSSIGLANEQFFGPGTRLTVL.

This sequence joins TRBV7-9 and TRBJ2-1; TRBD2 matches at 8 bases. Germline loops: CDR1 SEHNR, CDR2 FQNEAQ (reference sequence). V trimming: 5 bases; J trimming: 1 base; junction bases outside the gene matches: 7. The CDR3 is 16 amino acids. The CDR3 spells CASSPIAGLSYNEQFF. The CDR3 DNA reads as TGTGCCAGCAGCCCTATAGCGGGACTGTCCTACAATGAGCAGTTCTTC.

The table lists this clonotype with a few counts. This chain connects TRBV24-1 to TRBJ2-5; possibly TRBD2 for D (6 bases). The CDR3 sequence is 15 residues long. The V gene's germline CDR1 is KGHDR and CDR2 SFDVKD. Trimming stripped 2 bases from V and 0 bases from J, with 9 bases between. CDR3 sequence (DNA): TGTGCCACCAGTGATTCACGGGAGTACCAAGAGACCCAGTACTTC. It specifies CATSDSREYQETQYF.

The V and J genes are TRBV12-3 or TRBV12-4 and TRBJ2-2; tentative D call: TRBD1 (6 bases). This CDR3 is 17 amino acids long. The germline V and J ends were trimmed by 0 bases and 0 bases, with 11 bases remaining between them. CDR3 sequence: CASSLATGSTNTGELFF. The DNA of the CDR3 is TGTGCCAGCAGTTTAGCCACAGGGTCGACGAACACCGGGGAGCTGTTTTTT.

The chain employs TRBV20-1 and TRBJ2-5; tentatively, D is TRBD1 (6 bases). This CDR3 contains 14 residues. Germline loops: CDR1 DFQATT, CDR2 SNEGSKA (reference sequence). Trimming shortened V by 5 bases and J by 5 bases, and 18 bases separated the two germline ends. For the CDR3, the DNA is TGCAGTGCTGAGGGGACACCGATCGGGGAGACCCAGTACTTC. This gives the protein CSAEGTPIGETQYF.

The chain combines TRBV20-1 with TRBJ2-5; 7 nucleotides align to TRBD1. Trimming at V came to 7 bases and at J to 7 bases, leaving 12 bases not matched to a gene. Germline CDR1 is DFQATT and CDR2 is SNEGSKA (reference sequence). The CDR3 covers 13 residues. DNA for the CDR3: TGCAGTGGCGCAACAGGGGAACCGGGGACCCAGTACTTC. It translates to CSGATGEPGTQYF.

The chain employs TRBV12-3 or TRBV12-4 and TRBJ1-3, with D unclear. The CDR3 totals 11 residues. Trimming removed 5 bases at V and 5 bases at J, with 4 bases between. The CDR3 region is CASSPRNTIYF. The CDR3 DNA follows: TGTGCCAGCAGTCCTAGAAACACCATATATTTT.

The chain combines TRBV3-1 with TRBJ1-5; no definite D call. The CDR3 is 15 residues long. Germline V gene sequence: CDR1 LGHDT, CDR2 YNNKEL (reference sequence). V was shortened by 1 base and J by 0 bases, with 7 bases between the two germline ends. CDR3 DNA: TGTGCCAGCAGCCAAGGCCCATATAGCAATCAGCCCCAGCATTTT. This translates into CASSQGPYSNQPQHF.

The genes are TRBV5-1 and TRBJ2-5; D may be TRBD2 (5 bases). The CDR3 consists of 15 residues. Germline V gene sequence: CDR1 SGHRS, CDR2 YFSETQ. V shed 2 bases and J shed 0 bases, with 11 bases lying between them. CDR3 sequence: CASSLEPGNQETQYF. DNA of the CDR3: TGCGCCAGCAGCTTAGAGCCCGGGAACCAAGAGACCCAGTACTTC.

The chain uses TRBV18 and TRBJ2-1; D perhaps matches TRBD2 (5 bases). Trimming removed 3 bases from V and 2 bases from J, with 11 bases in between. This CDR3 contains 15 residues. Germline CDR1 and CDR2: KGHSH and LQKENI. For the CDR3, the DNA is TGTGCCAGCTCACCGCAAGCGGTTACCTACAATGAGCAGTTCTTC. Its protein product is CASSPQAVTYNEQFF.

J is TRBJ1-5 and V is TRBV6-1, with 11 bases lining up with TRBD1. Germline V gene lookup returns CDR1 MNHNS and CDR2 SASEGT. CDR3 length: 15 amino acids. V dropped 6 bases and J dropped 4; count of bases not matched to a gene: 5. The CDR3 reads CASRLRDRGNQPQHF. In nucleotides, the CDR3 is TGTGCCAGCAGACTCCGGGACAGGGGGAATCAGCCCCAGCATTTT.

In its sample, this clonotype was seen a few times. The rearrangement joins TRBV29-1 to TRBJ2-1, with 7 bases lining up with TRBD2. Trimming took 4 bases from V and 3 from J; bases not matched to a gene: 3. CDR1 is SQVTM and CDR2 is ANQGSEA in the germline V gene. The CDR3 runs to 13 residues. The CDR3 spells CSVVSGGYNEQFF. The CDR3 DNA reads TGCAGCGTTGTTTCGGGGGGCTACAATGAGCAGTTCTTC.

The J gene is TRBJ1-6, the V gene TRBV6-1; no clear D gene. The germline V and J ends were trimmed by 1 base and 11 bases, with 3 bases remaining between them. CDR3 length: 11 residues. Germline CDR1 and CDR2: MNHNS and SASEGT. The CDR3 is CASSEVPPLHF. The CDR3 bases are TGTGCCAGCAGTGAAGTGCCACCCCTCCACTTT.

This clonotype turned up a few times. The genes are TRBV27 and TRBJ1-5; TRBD1 matches at 9 bases. V dropped 6 bases and J dropped 2; count of bases not matched to a gene: 5. Germline assignment: CDR1 MNHEY and CDR2 SMNVEV (reference sequence). The CDR3 sequence is 15 residues long. The CDR3: CASRRDRAGNQPQHF. The CDR3 DNA is TGTGCCAGCAGACGGGACAGGGCGGGCAATCAGCCCCAGCATTTT.

This chain uses TRBV10-2 with TRBJ2-1, with D tentatively TRBD1 or TRBD2 (5 bases each). V gave up 8 bases and J gave up 6 bases, with 20 bases separating them. The germline gives CDR1 WSHSY, CDR2 SAAADI. This CDR3 region has 15 residues. The CDR3 region has the DNA TGCGCCAGCGCTAAGCGGAACCCTGGGGGCAATGAGCAGTTCTTC. This translates into CASAKRNPGGNEQFF.

Here the CDR3 reads CSALAGGDQQYV. CDR3 DNA sequence: TGCAGTGCCCTAGCGGGAGGGGACCAGCAGTACGTC. The rearrangement links TRBV20-1 to TRBJ2-7; TRBD2 aligns across 12 bases. This CDR3 contains 12 residues. CDR1 is DFQATT, CDR2 SNEGSKA, per germline (reference sequence). The ends lost 6 bases at V and 8 bases at J; junction bases unmatched: 5.

The table lists this clonotype with a few counts. The chain has TRBV24-1 and TRBJ2-1; D tentatively reads TRBD1 or TRBD2 (5 bases each). V shed 3 bases and J shed 5 bases, with 16 bases lying between them. The CDR3 totals 16 residues. Germline CDR1 KGHDR, CDR2 SFDVKD. For the CDR3, the DNA is TGTGCCACCAGTGATCCGGGACCTCCTGGGGACAATGAGCAGTTCTTC. Amino acids: CATSDPGPPGDNEQFF.

This clonotype came up a few times. This chain uses TRBV5-1 with TRBJ1-1; D call uncertain. Germline V lookup: CDR1 SGHRS, CDR2 YFSETQ. The germline V and J ends were trimmed by 4 bases and 0 bases, with 16 bases remaining between them. The CDR3 is 16 amino acids. The CDR3 bases are TGCGCCAGCAGCAAGTCCGCGGTGGGATTGAACACTGAAGCTTTCTTT. As protein: CASSKSAVGLNTEAFF. The full variable domain, its missing parts supplied by reference TRBV5-1 and TRBJ1-1, is KAGVTQTPRYLIKTRGQQVTLSCSPISGHRSVSWYQQTPGQGLQFLFEYFSETQRNKGNFPGRFSGRQFSNSRSEMNVSTLELGDSALYLCASSKSAVGLNTEAFFGQGTRLTVV.